This T cell receptor (beta chain) derives from a study of Graves' ophthalmopathy and Graves' hyperthyroidism. Study conclusions and caveats: The majority of expanded thyroid clonotypes above 0.001 frequency also occurred in blood.

This clonotype was detected only a few times. Its antigen is as yet unknown. For repertoire sequencing, the TCR beta CDR3 regions were amplified from RNA transcripts. Investigators did first-round RT-PCR with HTBI primers, then second-round multiplex PCR. TCRdb used MiXCR to reprocess the multiplex PCR reads, holding one entry per CDR3 protein. The sample consists of about 220,000 distinct CDR3 sequences, under 25% of them appearing once. CDR1 is WSHSY, CDR2 SAAADI, per germline. J lost 2 bases, V lost 0 bases, and 3 bases had no gene match. The CDR3 length is 17 residues. The sequencing sample was made of peripheral blood. This receptor was taken from a woman between 45 and 60 years old with Graves' ophthalmopathy. This chain uses TRBV10-2 with TRBJ2-4; 11 positions agree with TRBD2. The CDR3 nucleotides read TGCGCCAGCAGTGAGTCCGGGACTAGCGGTTCCAAAAACATTCAGTACTTC. This sequence encodes CASSESGTSGSKNIQYF.